This T cell receptor beta chain appears in the sequencing data of a study of cytomegalovirus exposure and HLA in healthy donors. The PCR employed 60 Vbeta primers together with 13 Jbeta primers. Clones were read by immunoSEQ multiplex PCR, and TCRdb kept only the in-frame ones, dropping some. The sample shows 200,000 to 250,000 clones, about 80% of them seen only once. When sampled, the donors appeared nominally healthy, though they likely had unrecorded immune exposures. V gave up 3 bases and J gave up 5 bases; unmatched junction bases: 7. The CDR3 has 15 amino acids. Germline assignment: CDR1 SNHLY and CDR2 FYNNEI.

The sequenced sample consisted of PBMCs. This sequence joins TRBV2 and TRBJ2-7; 10 bases map to TRBD1. This receptor was taken from a man aged 35-49 years in good health and CMV-seronegative. The CDR3 DNA reads TGTGCCAGCAGTGAGGGCGGGACAGGGGTCAACGAGCAGTACTTC. Its protein product is CASSEGGTGVNEQYF.